What follows is one T cell receptor beta chain and its context. The antigen is not known. The CDR3 extends over 15 amino acids. CDR1 and CDR2 (germline): SNHLY, FYNNEI. V was clipped by 8 bases and J by 4 bases, with 20 bases between them. This sample was included in a study of CD8 T cells in ankylosing spondylitis. The study's findings and limits: Both synovial fluid and blood in reactive arthritis had previously been reported to carry some motif variants. Within ankylosing spondylitis blood, a TCR beta motif made up of several highly homologous variants appeared to be characteristic. From matched ankylosing spondylitis synovial fluid, disease-linked clones were reportedly recovered at significantly enriched levels.

Construction of TCR beta libraries was performed using quantitative 5'-RACE with molecular barcodes. MiXCR was run by TCRdb on the 5' RACE reads, yielding one entry per CDR3 protein. This table has some 52,000 distinct CDR3 sequences, 7.4% appearing once. The chain employs TRBV2 and TRBJ1-1, with D perhaps TRBD1 (5 bases). Sample: blood, either unsorted or a sorted T cell fraction (not recorded which). The TCR originated in a female donor with ankylosing spondylitis or in good health (not recorded which). For the CDR3, the DNA is TGTGCCAGCGGGGCAGGGTGGGGTGTGGGCACTGAAGCTTTCTTT. It encodes CASGAGWGVGTEAFF.